These 28 T cell receptor beta chains came from one sample sequenced in a study of cytomegalovirus exposure and HLA in healthy donors. This PCR relied on a set of 60 Vbeta primers and 13 Jbeta primers. The repertoire was sequenced with immunoSEQ multiplex PCR; TCRdb's copy has only in-frame clones and lacks some. Here the sample spans around 150,000 clones, roughly 72% being singletons. Material: PBMCs. The receptors were gathered from a man aged 35 to 55 in good health and CMV-seropositive.

The V call is TRBV7-6, the J call TRBJ1-2, with D perhaps matching TRBD1 (5 bases). Germline-derived CDR1 and CDR2 are SGHVS and FNYEAQ. The V end was cut by 4 bases, the J end by 4 bases, with 10 bases between. This CDR3 spans 13 amino acids. CDR3 DNA: TGTGCCAGCAGCTCCCCAGGGTCCTATGGCTACACCTTC. Translation gives CASSSPGSYGYTF.

The V gene is TRBV23-1, the J gene TRBJ1-5; D is perhaps TRBD1 (6 bases). TRBV23-1 is an ORF, and what it does is uncertain. This CDR3 is built from 16 residues. The V gene lost 2 bases and the J gene lost 2 bases, with 13 bases spanning the gap. The CDR3 coding sequence is TGCGCCAGCAGTCAAGGGGGGGCCGGTGGCAATCAGCCCCAGCATTTT. The encoded protein is CASSQGGAGGNQPQHF.

The genes are TRBV27 and TRBJ2-1; 10 bases are a match to TRBD2. CDR3 length: 15 residues. The V and J ends lost 9 bases and 3 bases, in that order; junction bases with no gene match: 8. CDR1 and CDR2 from the germline V gene are MNHEY and SMNVEV (reference sequence). CDR3 sequence: CASNYLAGDYNEQFF. DNA for the CDR3: TGTGCCAGTAACTACCTAGCGGGGGACTACAATGAGCAGTTCTTC.

This clone was seen more than once but under ten times. The chain is built from TRBV25-1 and TRBJ2-7; D might be TRBD2 (6 bases). Germline values: CDR1 MGHDK, CDR2 SYGVNS. V lost 5 bases and J lost 2, with 10 bases in between. The CDR3 spans 13 residues. CDR3 region: CASSPGATYEQYF. The DNA of the CDR3 is TGTGCCAGCAGTCCGGGAGCGACCTACGAGCAGTACTTC.

V gene TRBV5-6 combines with J gene TRBJ2-1; 9 positions agree with TRBD1. The CDR3 consists of 15 residues. Germline CDR1 SGHDT, CDR2 YYEEEE. The trim removed 4 bases at V and 2 bases at J, leaving 4 bases unmatched. For the CDR3, the DNA is TGTGCCAGCAGCGTCACAGGGGGCGCCTACAATGAGCAGTTCTTC. Protein: CASSVTGGAYNEQFF. The variable domain in full, with the rest retrieved from reference TRBV5-6 and TRBJ2-1, is DAGVTQSPTHLIKTRGQQVTLRCSPKSGHDTVSWYQQALGQGPQFIFQYYEEEERQRGNFPDRFSGHQFPNYSSELNVNALLLGDSALYLCASSVTGGAYNEQFFGPGTRLTVL.

The chain joins TRBV15 to TRBJ1-2; weak D call: TRBD1 (5 bases). Germline CDR1 and CDR2: LNHNV and YYDKDF (reference sequence). The CDR3 is made up of 17 amino acids. Trimming cost V 2 bases and J 5 bases, with 21 bases left between them. This CDR3 is CATSRTPRQGQTYGYTF. As DNA, the CDR3 is TGTGCCACCAGCAGAACTCCACGGCAGGGCCAGACTTATGGCTACACCTTC.

The rearrangement uses TRBV14 and TRBJ2-7; D not certain. The CDR3 contains 15 residues. Deletions cut 0 bases from V and 2 bases from J, with 11 bases between. The V gene's germline CDR1 is SGHDN and CDR2 FVKESK. In DNA form, the CDR3 reads TGTGCCAGCAGCCAAGATCCCGACACAACCTACGAGCAGTACTTC. As protein: CASSQDPDTTYEQYF.

This chain joins TRBV7-9 and TRBJ1-5, with D possibly matching TRBD1 (5 bases). The length of the CDR3 is 14 residues. Germline V gives CDR1 SEHNR, CDR2 FQNEAQ (reference sequence). V gave up 5 bases and J gave up 5 bases, with 13 bases separating them. This CDR3 is CASSVREVDQPQHF. Written as DNA, the CDR3 is TGTGCCAGCAGCGTCAGGGAGGTCGATCAGCCCCAGCATTTT.

The chain uses TRBV6-5 and TRBJ1-5; D gene unclear. Trimming shortened V by 7 bases and J by 5 bases, and 9 bases separated the two germline ends. The CDR3 extends over 12 amino acids. Germline CDR1 reads MNHEY; CDR2 reads SVGAGI. The CDR3 reads CASNYSDQPQHF. The DNA of the CDR3 is TGTGCCAGCAATTATTCCGATCAGCCCCAGCATTTT.

The chain carries TRBV5-6 and TRBJ2-7, with D possibly being TRBD1 (6 bases). Trimming stripped 7 bases from V and 3 bases from J, with 17 bases between. Germline CDR1 reads SGHDT; CDR2 reads YYEEEE. This CDR3 contains 14 residues. The CDR3 DNA reads TGTGCCAGCGGGGGCAGGGGAGATGTCTACGAGCAGTACTTC. Its translation: CASGGRGDVYEQYF.

The chain links TRBV15 to TRBJ1-5, with 8 bases aligning to TRBD1. The CDR3 contains 14 residues. CDR1 LNHNV and CDR2 YYDKDF come from the germline V gene (reference sequence). The ends lost 3 bases at V and 5 bases at J; junction bases unmatched: 3. CDR3 DNA: TGTGCCACCAGCAGGGACAGGGTCGATCAGCCCCAGCATTTT. It yields the protein CATSRDRVDQPQHF.

J is TRBJ1-1 and V is TRBV18; D unresolved. The V gene's germline CDR1 is KGHSH and CDR2 LQKENI. This CDR3 comprises 13 residues. Deletions cut 4 bases from V and 1 base from J, with 7 bases between. CDR3 sequence (DNA): TGTGCCAGCTCACGGGAGAGGAACACTGAAGCTTTCTTT. It specifies CASSRERNTEAFF.

This clone appeared a single time. The J gene is TRBJ1-3, the V gene TRBV29-1; D not certain. The CDR3 is 12 amino acids. CDR1 and CDR2 (germline): SQVTM, ANQGSEA. With 6 bases removed from V and 0 bases from J, the gap between germline ends came to 6 bases. Here the CDR3 DNA reads TGCAGCGTGCGGCCCTCTGGAAACACCATATATTTT. Its translation: CSVRPSGNTIYF.

The chain has TRBV19 and TRBJ1-5; 8 nucleotides match TRBD1. The CDR3 has 14 residues. From germline, CDR1 is LNHDA and CDR2 SQIVND (reference sequence). V was clipped by 7 bases and J by 7 bases; unmatched bases: 9. For the CDR3, the DNA is TGTGCCAGTACGGTGACAGGGGAGAGCCAGCCCCAGCATTTT. Protein product: CASTVTGESQPQHF. Complete variable domain (other parts from reference TRBV19 and TRBJ1-5): DGGITQSPKYLFRKEGQNVTLSCEQNLNHDAMYWYRQDPGQGLRLIYYSQIVNDFQKGDIAEGYSVSREKKESFPLTVTSAQKNPTAFYLCASTVTGESQPQHFGDGTRLSIL.

The V and J genes are TRBV10-3 and TRBJ1-6; TRBD1 matches 7 bases. Germline assignment: CDR1 ENHRY and CDR2 SYGVKD. The CDR3 has 14 amino acids. The V segment lost 6 bases and the J segment 7 bases; nucleotides outside the gene matches: 6. The CDR3 DNA follows: TGTGCCATCAGCCCGACAGGGTCAAATTCACCCCTCCACTTT. It codes for CAISPTGSNSPLHF.

The chain employs TRBV6-4 and TRBJ1-1, with 9 bases aligning to TRBD1. This CDR3 region has 15 residues. The V gene end was trimmed by 6 bases and the J gene end by 1 base; junction bases not matched to a gene: 6. CDR1 and CDR2 from the germline V gene are MRHNA and SNTAGT. The CDR3 DNA reads as TGTGCCAGCAGATCGACAGGGGGAGGGAACACTGAAGCTTTCTTT. Translating gives CASRSTGGGNTEAFF.

The chain links TRBV4-3 to TRBJ1-3, with D perhaps matching TRBD1 (5 bases). V was clipped by 3 bases and J by 0 bases, with 12 bases between them. Germline-derived CDR1 and CDR2 are LGHNA and YSLEER. This CDR3 region has 16 residues. CDR3 sequence reads: CASSQVWGGSGNTIYF. DNA for the CDR3: TGCGCCAGCAGCCAGGTCTGGGGCGGCTCTGGAAACACCATATATTTT.

This clone has a handful of counts. The chain joins TRBV4-3 to TRBJ2-7, with 8 positions matching TRBD1. Germline assignment: CDR1 LGHNA and CDR2 YSLEER. Losses at the gene ends were 4 bases for V and 7 bases for J; bases not matched to a gene: 6. The CDR3 has 13 amino acids. The CDR3 spells CASSPRQGKEQYF. As DNA, the CDR3 is TGCGCCAGCAGCCCTCGACAGGGGAAAGAGCAGTACTTC.

This clone appeared a few times. This rearrangement joins TRBV19 to TRBJ2-7, with 7 bases fitting TRBD1. CDR1 and CDR2 from the germline V gene are LNHDA and SQIVND (reference sequence). This CDR3 is 17 amino acids long. J was trimmed by 0 bases and V by 5 bases; bases with no gene match: 13. CDR3: CASSPPRTGGDSYEQYF. In DNA, the CDR3 is TGTGCCAGTAGTCCTCCCCGGACAGGTGGGGACTCCTACGAGCAGTACTTC.

The rearrangement joins TRBV5-8 to TRBJ1-4, with a possible D match to TRBD1 (5 bases). This CDR3 is 15 amino acids long. Trimming removed 5 bases from V and 8 bases from J, with 19 bases in between. From germline, CDR1 is SGHTS and CDR2 YDEGEE. CDR3: CASSSDSSLGEKLFF. The CDR3 DNA reads TGTGCCAGCAGTTCCGACAGCTCCCTTGGGGAAAAACTGTTTTTT.

V is TRBV5-6 and J is TRBJ2-7; 10 bases map to TRBD1. With V trimmed by 2 bases and J by 2 bases, 4 bases remained unmatched. Germline CDR1 is SGHDT and CDR2 is YYEEEE. The length of the CDR3 is 15 residues. The CDR3 loop reads CASSFPGTGAYEQYF. The CDR3 region has the DNA TGTGCCAGCAGCTTTCCCGGGACAGGGGCCTACGAGCAGTACTTC. Using reference TRBV5-6 and TRBJ2-7 for the parts outside the CDR3, the full variable domain is DAGVTQSPTHLIKTRGQQVTLRCSPKSGHDTVSWYQQALGQGPQFIFQYYEEEERQRGNFPDRFSGHQFPNYSSELNVNALLLGDSALYLCASSFPGTGAYEQYFGPGTRLTVT.

The rearrangement links TRBV28 to TRBJ1-2; possible D gene TRBD1, 6 bases. CDR1 is MDHEN, CDR2 SYDVKM, per germline. V shed 7 bases and J shed 4 bases, with 16 bases lying between them. The CDR3 loop spans 14 amino acids. The chain's CDR3 is CASTWGRGTYGYTF. CDR3 nucleotide sequence: TGTGCCAGCACTTGGGGGCGGGGGACCTATGGCTACACCTTC.

This clone was detected a few times. The chain links TRBV6-1 to TRBJ2-5, with a weak D call TRBD2 (5 bases). CDR1 MNHNS and CDR2 SASEGT come from the germline V gene. With 2 bases removed from V and 5 bases from J, the gap between germline ends came to 6 bases. CDR3 length: 12 amino acids. CDR3 nucleotide sequence: TGTGCCAGCAGTGAATGGGAGGAGACCCAGTACTTC. This encodes CASSEWEETQYF.

The sample holds a few counts of this clone. CDR3 loop: CATSRDLLAGSTDTQYF. CDR3 coding DNA: TGTGCCACCAGCAGAGATCTCCTAGCGGGGAGCACAGATACGCAGTATTTT. The chain employs TRBV15 and TRBJ2-3; 9 bases are a match to TRBD2. This CDR3 has 17 amino acids. Germline-derived CDR1 and CDR2 are LNHNV and YYDKDF (reference sequence). The V segment lost 0 bases and the J segment 0 bases; nucleotides outside the gene matches: 4. The variable domain in full, with the rest retrieved from reference TRBV15 and TRBJ2-3, is DAMVIQNPRYQVTQFGKPVTLSCSQTLNHNVMYWYQQKSSQAPKLLFHYYDKDFNNEADTPDNFQSRRPNTSFCFLDIRSPGLGDTAMYLCATSRDLLAGSTDTQYFGPGTRLTVL.

The gene calls are TRBV11-1 and TRBJ2-7; no clear D gene. There are 14 residues in the CDR3. Germline V gives CDR1 SGHAT, CDR2 FQDESV (reference sequence). V was cut by 2 bases and J by 0 bases, with 8 bases left in between. CDR3 nucleotides: TGTGCCAGCAGCTTAAGAGGCCTCTCCTACGAGCAGTACTTC. Translated: CASSLRGLSYEQYF.

This chain connects TRBV7-3 to TRBJ2-3; D possibly corresponds to TRBD2 (5 bases). This CDR3 spans 18 amino acids. The germline V and J ends were trimmed by 4 bases and 2 bases, with 22 bases remaining between them. From germline, CDR1 is SGHTA and CDR2 FQGTGA. CDR3 bases: TGTGCCAGCAGCTCCCGGGCCCCGGCGGAGGCCCCCACAGATACGCAGTATTTT. Protein product: CASSSRAPAEAPTDTQYF.

The chain carries TRBV4-3 and TRBJ1-1; 7 bases line up with TRBD1. CDR1 LGHNA and CDR2 YSLEER come from the germline V gene. Losses at the gene ends were 5 bases for V and 6 bases for J; bases not matched to a gene: 9. The CDR3 totals 14 residues. Written as DNA, the CDR3 is TGCGCCAGCAGCGATAACAGGGGTAGCGCTGAAGCTTTCTTT. It specifies CASSDNRGSAEAFF.

V and J are TRBV28 and TRBJ1-6, with 10 bases that match TRBD1. The J segment lost 8 bases and the V segment lost 6 bases, leaving 7 bases of the junction unmatched. Germline assignment: CDR1 MDHEN and CDR2 SYDVKM. This CDR3 is built from 15 residues. The CDR3 DNA is TGTGCCAGCAGCACGGGGGACAGGGGATATTCACCCCTCCACTTT. Its translation is CASSTGDRGYSPLHF. Using reference TRBV28 and TRBJ1-6 for the parts outside the CDR3, the full variable domain is DVKVTQSSRYLVKRTGEKVFLECVQDMDHENMFWYRQDPGLGLRLIYFSYDVKMKEKGDIPEGYSVSREKKERFSLILESASTNQTSMYLCASSTGDRGYSPLHFGNGTRLTVT.